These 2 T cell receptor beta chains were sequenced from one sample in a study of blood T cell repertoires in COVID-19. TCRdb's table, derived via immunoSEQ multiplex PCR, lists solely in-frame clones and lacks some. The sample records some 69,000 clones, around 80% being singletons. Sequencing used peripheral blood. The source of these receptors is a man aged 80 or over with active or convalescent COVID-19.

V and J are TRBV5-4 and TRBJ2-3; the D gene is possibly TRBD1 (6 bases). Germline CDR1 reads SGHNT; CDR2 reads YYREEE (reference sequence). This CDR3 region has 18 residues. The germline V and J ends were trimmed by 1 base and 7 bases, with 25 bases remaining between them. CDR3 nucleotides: TGTGCCAGCAGCTTGAATGGTAGGGGGACAATCACCTTGAATACGCAGTATTTT. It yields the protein CASSLNGRGTITLNTQYF.

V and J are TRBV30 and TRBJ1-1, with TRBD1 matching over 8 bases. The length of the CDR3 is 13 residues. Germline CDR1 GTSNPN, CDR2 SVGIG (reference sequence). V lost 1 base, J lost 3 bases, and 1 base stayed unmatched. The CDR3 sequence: CAWSGQGYTEAFF. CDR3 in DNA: TGTGCCTGGAGTGGACAGGGGTACACTGAAGCTTTCTTT.